This T cell receptor (beta chain) was found in a study of control samples from healthy donors and cancer patients. Germline V CDR1 and CDR2: SGDLS, YYNGEE. The V gene lost 4 bases and the J gene lost 4 bases, with 11 bases spanning the gap. The CDR3 is 14 amino acids. There are a few counts of this clone. The data were produced by immunoSEQ multiplex PCR, yet TCRdb's version contains in-frame clones alone and is incomplete. The repertoire holds tens of thousands of clones, with roughly 88% as singletons. This clonotype was obtained from a man aged 60-69 years with head and neck cancer. This rearrangement joins TRBV9 to TRBJ1-4, with D possibly being TRBD1 (5 bases). The sequencing input was PBMCs. The CDR3, as DNA: TGTGCCAGCAGCCCAGCGGGGGGTAATGAAAAACTGTTTTTT. Its protein is CASSPAGGNEKLFF. The entire variable domain, with the rest obtained from reference TRBV9 and TRBJ1-4, is as follows: DSGVTQTPKHLITATGQRVTLRCSPRSGDLSVYWYQQSLDQGLQFLIQYYNGEERAKGNILERFSAQQFPDLHSELNLSSLELGDSALYFCASSPAGGNEKLFFGSGTQLSVL.